The clone carrying this T cell receptor (beta chain) was counted at least ten times. The sample comes from a study of identical twins. CDR1 is ENHRY and CDR2 is SYGVKD in the germline V gene. With V trimmed by 3 bases and J by 1 base, 6 bases remained unmatched. The CDR3 contains 16 residues. TCRdb reanalysed the 5' RACE reads using MiXCR and keeps one entry per CDR3 protein. Of under 300,000 distinct CDR3 sequences listed, about an eighth are singletons. This sample also belongs to another study, concerning yellow fever vaccine responses in identical twins.

V usage is TRBV10-3 and J usage is TRBJ2-5; 9 positions match TRBD2. This sequence was found in a young woman in good health. Sequencing was done on a sample of memory (CD45RO+) T cells sorted from blood. The CDR3 is CAISEGGGGAQETQYF. DNA for the CDR3: TGTGCCATCAGTGAAGGTGGCGGGGGGGCCCAAGAGACCCAGTACTTC.